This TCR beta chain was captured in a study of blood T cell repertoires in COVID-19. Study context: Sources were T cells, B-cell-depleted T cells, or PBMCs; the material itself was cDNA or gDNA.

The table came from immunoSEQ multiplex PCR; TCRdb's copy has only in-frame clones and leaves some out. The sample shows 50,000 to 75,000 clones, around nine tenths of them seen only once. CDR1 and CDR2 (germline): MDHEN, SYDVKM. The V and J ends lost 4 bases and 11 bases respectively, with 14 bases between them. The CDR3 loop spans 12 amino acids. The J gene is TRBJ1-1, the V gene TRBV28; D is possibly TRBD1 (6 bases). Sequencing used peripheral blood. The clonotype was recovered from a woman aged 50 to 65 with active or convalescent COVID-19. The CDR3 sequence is CASSYPQGWAFF. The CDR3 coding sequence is TGTGCCAGCAGTTACCCACAGGGCTGGGCTTTCTTT. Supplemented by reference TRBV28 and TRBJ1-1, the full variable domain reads DVKVTQSSRYLVKRTGEKVFLECVQDMDHENMFWYRQDPGLGLRLIYFSYDVKMKEKGDIPEGYSVSREKKERFSLILESASTNQTSMYLCASSYPQGWAFFGQGTRLTVV.